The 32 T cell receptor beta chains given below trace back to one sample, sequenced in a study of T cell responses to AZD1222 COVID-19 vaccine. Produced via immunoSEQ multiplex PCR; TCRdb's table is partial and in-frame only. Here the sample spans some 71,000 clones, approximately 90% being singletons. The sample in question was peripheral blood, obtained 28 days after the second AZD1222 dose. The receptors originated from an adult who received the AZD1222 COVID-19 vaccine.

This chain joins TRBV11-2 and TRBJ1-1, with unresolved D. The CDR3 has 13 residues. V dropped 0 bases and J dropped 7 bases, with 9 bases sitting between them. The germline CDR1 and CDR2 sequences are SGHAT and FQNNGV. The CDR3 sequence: CASSLERRVEAFF. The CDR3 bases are TGTGCCAGCAGCTTAGAGAGGAGGGTTGAAGCTTTCTTT.

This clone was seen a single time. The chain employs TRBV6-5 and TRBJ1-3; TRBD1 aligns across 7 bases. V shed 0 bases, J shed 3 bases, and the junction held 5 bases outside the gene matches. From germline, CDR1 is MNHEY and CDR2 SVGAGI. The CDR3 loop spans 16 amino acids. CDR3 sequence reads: CASSYSMTGYGNTIYF. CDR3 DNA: TGTGCCAGCAGTTACTCCATGACAGGGTATGGAAACACCATATATTTT.

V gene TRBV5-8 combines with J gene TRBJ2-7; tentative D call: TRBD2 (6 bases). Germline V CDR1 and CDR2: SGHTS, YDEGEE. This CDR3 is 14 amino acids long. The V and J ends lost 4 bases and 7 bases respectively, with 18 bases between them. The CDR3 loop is CASSPGGRFREQYF. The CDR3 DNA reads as TGTGCCAGCAGCCCCGGAGGGAGGTTTCGAGAGCAGTACTTC.

CDR3 DNA: TGTGCCAGCAGCCAGGACAAGGGGTCATATGGCTACACCTTC. It specifies CASSQDKGSYGYTF. The rearrangement uses TRBV3-1 (or the pseudogene TRBV3-2) and TRBJ1-2; a possible D gene is TRBD1 (5 bases). Germline-derived CDR1 and CDR2 are LGHDT and YNNKEL (reference sequence). This CDR3 contains 14 residues. V was cut by 3 bases and J by 5 bases, with 13 bases left in between.

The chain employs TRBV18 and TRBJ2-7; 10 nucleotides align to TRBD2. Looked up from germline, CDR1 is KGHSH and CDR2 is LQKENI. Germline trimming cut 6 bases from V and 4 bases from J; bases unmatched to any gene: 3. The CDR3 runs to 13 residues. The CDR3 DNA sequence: TGTGCCAGCTCCCTAGCGGGAGTATACGAGCAGTACTTC. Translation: CASSLAGVYEQYF.

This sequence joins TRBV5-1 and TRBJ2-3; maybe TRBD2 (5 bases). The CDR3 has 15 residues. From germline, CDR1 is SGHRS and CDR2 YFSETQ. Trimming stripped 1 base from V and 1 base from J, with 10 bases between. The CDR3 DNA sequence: TGCGCCAGCAGCTTGCTCGGGATCGGCACAGATACGCAGTATTTT. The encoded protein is CASSLLGIGTDTQYF.

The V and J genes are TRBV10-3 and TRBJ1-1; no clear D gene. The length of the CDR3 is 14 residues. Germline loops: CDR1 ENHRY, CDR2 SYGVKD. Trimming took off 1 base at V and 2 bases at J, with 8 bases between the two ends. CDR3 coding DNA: TGTGCCATCAGTGAGTTAGGCCGAAACACTGAAGCTTTCTTT. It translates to CAISELGRNTEAFF.

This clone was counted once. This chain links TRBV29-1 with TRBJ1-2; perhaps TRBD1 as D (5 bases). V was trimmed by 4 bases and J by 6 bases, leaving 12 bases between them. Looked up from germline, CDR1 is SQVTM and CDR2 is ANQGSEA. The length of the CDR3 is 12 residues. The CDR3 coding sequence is TGCAGCGTTGTACGGGGAGGGGATGGCTACACCTTC. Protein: CSVVRGGDGYTF.

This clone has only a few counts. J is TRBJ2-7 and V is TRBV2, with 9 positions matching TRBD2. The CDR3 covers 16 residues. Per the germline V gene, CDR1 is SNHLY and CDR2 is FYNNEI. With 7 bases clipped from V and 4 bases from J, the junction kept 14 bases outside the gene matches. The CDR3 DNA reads TGTGCCAGCACCTGGGGGGAGGCTAGCGGGAATTACGAGCAGTACTTC. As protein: CASTWGEASGNYEQYF. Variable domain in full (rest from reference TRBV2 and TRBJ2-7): EPEVTQTPSHQVTQMGQEVILRCVPISNHLYFYWYRQILGQKVEFLVSFYNNEISEKSEIFDDQFSVERPDGSNFTLKIRSTKLEDSAMYFCASTWGEASGNYEQYFGPGTRLTVT.

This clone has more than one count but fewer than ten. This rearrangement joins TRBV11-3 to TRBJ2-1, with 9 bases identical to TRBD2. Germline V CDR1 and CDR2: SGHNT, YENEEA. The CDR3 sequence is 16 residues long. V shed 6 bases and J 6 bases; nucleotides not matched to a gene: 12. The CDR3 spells CASRYRAGGLFNEQFF. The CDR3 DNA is TGTGCCAGCAGATACAGGGCGGGAGGGCTCTTCAATGAGCAGTTCTTC. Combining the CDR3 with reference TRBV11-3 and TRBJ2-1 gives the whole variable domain EAGVVQSPRYKIIEKKQPVAFWCNPISGHNTLYWYLQNLGQGPELLIRYENEEAVDDSQLPKDRFSAERLKGVDSTLKIQPAELGDSAVYLCASRYRAGGLFNEQFFGPGTRLTVL.

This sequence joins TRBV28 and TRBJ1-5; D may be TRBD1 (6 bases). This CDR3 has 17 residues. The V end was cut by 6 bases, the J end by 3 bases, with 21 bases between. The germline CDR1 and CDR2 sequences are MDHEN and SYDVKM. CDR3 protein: CASSDLQQGANNQPQHF. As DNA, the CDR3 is TGTGCCAGCAGCGATTTACAACAGGGCGCAAACAATCAGCCCCAGCATTTT.

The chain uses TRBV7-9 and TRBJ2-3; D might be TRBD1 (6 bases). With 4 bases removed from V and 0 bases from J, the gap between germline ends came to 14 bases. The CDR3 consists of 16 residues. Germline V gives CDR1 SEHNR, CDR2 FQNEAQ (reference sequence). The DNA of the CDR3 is TGTGCCAGCAGCTACCCTACTAGGGGGAGCACAGATACGCAGTATTTT. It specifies CASSYPTRGSTDTQYF.

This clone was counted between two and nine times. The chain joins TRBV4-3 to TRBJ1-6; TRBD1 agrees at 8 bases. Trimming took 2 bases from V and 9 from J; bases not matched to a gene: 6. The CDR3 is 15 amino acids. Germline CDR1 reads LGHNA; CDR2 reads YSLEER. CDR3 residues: CASSQQGARGSPLHF. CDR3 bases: TGCGCCAGCAGCCAACAGGGGGCGCGGGGTTCACCCCTCCACTTT.

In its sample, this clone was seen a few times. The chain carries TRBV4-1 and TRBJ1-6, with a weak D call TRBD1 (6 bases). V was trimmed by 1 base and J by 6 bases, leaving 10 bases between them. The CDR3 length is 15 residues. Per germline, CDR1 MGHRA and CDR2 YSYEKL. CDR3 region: CASSQGGQSNSPLHF. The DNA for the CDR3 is TGCGCCAGCAGCCAAGGCGGACAGTCTAATTCACCCCTCCACTTT.

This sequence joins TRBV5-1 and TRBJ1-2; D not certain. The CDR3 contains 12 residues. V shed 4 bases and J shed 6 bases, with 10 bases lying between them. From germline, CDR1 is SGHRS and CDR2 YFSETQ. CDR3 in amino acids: CASSRDRNGYTF. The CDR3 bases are TGCGCCAGCAGCAGAGATAGGAATGGCTACACCTTC.

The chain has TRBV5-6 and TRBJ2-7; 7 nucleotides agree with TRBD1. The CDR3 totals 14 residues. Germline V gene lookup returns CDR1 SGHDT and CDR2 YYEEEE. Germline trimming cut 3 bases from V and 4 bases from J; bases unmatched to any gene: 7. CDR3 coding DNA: TGTGCCAGCAGCTCGGGACAGATGAAATACGAGCAGTACTTC. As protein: CASSSGQMKYEQYF. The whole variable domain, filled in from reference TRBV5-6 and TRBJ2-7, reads DAGVTQSPTHLIKTRGQQVTLRCSPKSGHDTVSWYQQALGQGPQFIFQYYEEEERQRGNFPDRFSGHQFPNYSSELNVNALLLGDSALYLCASSSGQMKYEQYFGPGTRLTVT.

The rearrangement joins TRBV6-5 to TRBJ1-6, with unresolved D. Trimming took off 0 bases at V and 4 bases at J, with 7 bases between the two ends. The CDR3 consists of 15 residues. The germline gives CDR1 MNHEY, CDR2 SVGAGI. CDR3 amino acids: CASSYSGGYNSPLHF. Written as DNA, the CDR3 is TGTGCCAGCAGTTACTCGGGTGGTTATAATTCACCCCTCCACTTT.

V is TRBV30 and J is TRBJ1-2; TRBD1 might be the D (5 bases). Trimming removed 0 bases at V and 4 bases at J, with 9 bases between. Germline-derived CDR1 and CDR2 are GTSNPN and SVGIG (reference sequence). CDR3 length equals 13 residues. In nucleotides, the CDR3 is TGTGCCTGGAGTGTAGCAGGGACCTATGGCTACACCTTC. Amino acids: CAWSVAGTYGYTF.

CDR3 in DNA: TGTGCCACCAGCAGAGAGGGAGGGGGCTACGAGCAGTACTTC. Translating gives CATSREGGGYEQYF. The chain recombines TRBV15 with TRBJ2-7, with a possible D match to TRBD2 (7 bases). V was cut by 0 bases and J by 3 bases, with 9 bases left in between. Germline assignment: CDR1 LNHNV and CDR2 YYDKDF (reference sequence). CDR3 size: 14 residues.

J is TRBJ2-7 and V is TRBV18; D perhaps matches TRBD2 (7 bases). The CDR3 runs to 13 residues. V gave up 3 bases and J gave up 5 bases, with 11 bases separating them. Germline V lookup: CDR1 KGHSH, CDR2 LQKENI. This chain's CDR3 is CASSPREGDEQYF. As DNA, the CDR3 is TGTGCCAGCTCACCTAGGGAGGGGGACGAGCAGTACTTC.

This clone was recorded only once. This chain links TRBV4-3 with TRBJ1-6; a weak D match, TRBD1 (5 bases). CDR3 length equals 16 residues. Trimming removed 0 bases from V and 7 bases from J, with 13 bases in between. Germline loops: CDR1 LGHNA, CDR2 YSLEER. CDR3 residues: CASSQDRAGLNSPLHF. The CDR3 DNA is TGCGCCAGCAGCCAAGATAGGGCAGGGCTAAATTCACCCCTCCACTTT.

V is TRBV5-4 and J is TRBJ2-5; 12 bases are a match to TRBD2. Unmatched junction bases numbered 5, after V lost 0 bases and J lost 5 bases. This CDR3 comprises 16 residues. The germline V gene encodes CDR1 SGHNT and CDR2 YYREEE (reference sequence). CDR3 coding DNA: TGTGCCAGCAGCTTGGACCTAGCGGGAGGGCCGGAGACCCAGTACTTC. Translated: CASSLDLAGGPETQYF.

CDR3 nucleotides: TGTGCCAGCAGTCCCCTAACAGGGCGATGGACTGAAGCTTTCTTT. It is translated as CASSPLTGRWTEAFF. V and J are TRBV6-2 or TRBV6-3 and TRBJ1-1, with D perhaps TRBD1 (6 bases). The CDR3 runs to 15 residues. Trimming removed 5 bases from V and 5 bases from J, with 18 bases in between. CDR1 and CDR2 (germline): MNHEY, SVGEGT.

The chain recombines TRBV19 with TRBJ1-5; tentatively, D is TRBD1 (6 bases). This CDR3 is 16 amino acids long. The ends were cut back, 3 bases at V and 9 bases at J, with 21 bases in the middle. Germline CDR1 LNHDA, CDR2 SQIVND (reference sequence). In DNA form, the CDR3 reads TGTGCCAGTAGTATTCCACCCACTGCATCCAGGGGGCCCCAGCATTTT. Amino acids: CASSIPPTASRGPQHF.

The CDR3 region is CASVRDRYLTGNQPQHF. For the CDR3, the DNA is TGTGCCAGCGTCCGGGACCGCTATCTAACGGGCAATCAGCCCCAGCATTTT. This sequence joins TRBV28 and TRBJ1-5; D is possibly TRBD1 (5 bases). The V gene lost 8 bases and the J gene lost 2 bases, with 22 bases spanning the gap. This CDR3 region has 17 residues. Germline CDR1 and CDR2: MDHEN and SYDVKM.

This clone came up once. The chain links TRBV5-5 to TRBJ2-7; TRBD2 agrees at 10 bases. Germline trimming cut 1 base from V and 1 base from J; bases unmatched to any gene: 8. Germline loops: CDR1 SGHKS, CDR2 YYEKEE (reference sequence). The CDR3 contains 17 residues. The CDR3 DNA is TGTGCCAGCAGCTTGTCATCTAGCGGGAGTGATTCCTACGAGCAGTACTTC. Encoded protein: CASSLSSSGSDSYEQYF.

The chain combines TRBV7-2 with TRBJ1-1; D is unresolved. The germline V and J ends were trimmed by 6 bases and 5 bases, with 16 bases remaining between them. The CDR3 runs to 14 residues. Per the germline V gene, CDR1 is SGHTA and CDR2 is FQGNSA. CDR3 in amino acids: CASRIRQKLTEAFF. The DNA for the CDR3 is TGTGCCAGCAGAATCCGTCAGAAGCTGACTGAAGCTTTCTTT.

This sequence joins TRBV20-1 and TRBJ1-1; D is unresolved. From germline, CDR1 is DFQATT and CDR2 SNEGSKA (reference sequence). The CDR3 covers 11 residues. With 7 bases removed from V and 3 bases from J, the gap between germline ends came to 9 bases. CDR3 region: CSGERDTEAFF. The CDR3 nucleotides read TGCAGTGGTGAGAGGGACACTGAAGCTTTCTTT.

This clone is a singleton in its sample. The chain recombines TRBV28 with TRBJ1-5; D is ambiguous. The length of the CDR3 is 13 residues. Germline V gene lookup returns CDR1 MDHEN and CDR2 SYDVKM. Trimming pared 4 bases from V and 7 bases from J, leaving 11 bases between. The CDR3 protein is CASSYPTKQPQHF. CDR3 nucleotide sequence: TGTGCCAGCAGTTACCCGACAAAACAGCCCCAGCATTTT.

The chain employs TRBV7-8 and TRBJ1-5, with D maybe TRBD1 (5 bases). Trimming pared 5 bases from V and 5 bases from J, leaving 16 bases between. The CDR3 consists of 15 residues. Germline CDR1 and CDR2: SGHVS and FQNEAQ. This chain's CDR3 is CASSPRLAGDQPQHF. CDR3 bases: TGTGCCAGCAGCCCCCGGCTGGCGGGGGATCAGCCCCAGCATTTT.

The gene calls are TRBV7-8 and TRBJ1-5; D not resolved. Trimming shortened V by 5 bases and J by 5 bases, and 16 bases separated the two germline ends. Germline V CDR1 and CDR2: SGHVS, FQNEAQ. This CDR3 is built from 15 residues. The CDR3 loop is CASSQGRGGDQPQHF. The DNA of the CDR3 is TGTGCCAGCAGCCAAGGGCGGGGTGGGGATCAGCCCCAGCATTTT.

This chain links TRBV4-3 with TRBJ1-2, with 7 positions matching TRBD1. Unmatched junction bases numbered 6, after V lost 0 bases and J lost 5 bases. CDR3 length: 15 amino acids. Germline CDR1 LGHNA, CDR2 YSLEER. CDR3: CASSQDRTGSYGYTF. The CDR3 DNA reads TGCGCCAGCAGCCAAGACCGGACAGGCAGTTATGGCTACACCTTC.